This is a list of T cell receptor beta chains from one sample in a study of T cell changes during pregnancy in multiple sclerosis. Data came from immunoSEQ multiplex PCR; TCRdb stores just in-frame clones and leaves some out. The sample records 90,000 to 120,000 clones, about 90% being singletons. The sequences come from peripheral blood, collected in the third trimester of pregnancy. All receptors derive from a female donor in good health, enrolled as a control in a pregnancy study. Each CDR3 is given without its conserved first and last residue.

TRBJ1-4 | TRBV6-5 | ASSYSNRGEKLF
TRBJ2-7 | TRBV7-8 | ASSLVSIGIGEDFYEQY
TRBJ2-7 | TRBV4-2 | ASSQEGTGNYEQY
TRBJ2-1 | TRBV4-3 | ASSQDQARTGNEQF
TRBJ2-5 | TRBV5-6 | ASSPGTGSETQY
TRBJ1-1 | TRBV9 | ASSGRSGGFMNTEAF
TRBJ2-3 | TRBV29-1 | SVVPGGGGTDTQY
TRBJ1-4 | TRBV6-6 | ASSYEGSGGKKLF
TRBJ1-1 | TRBV9 | ASSSWTGDVPF
TRBJ2-2 | TRBV27 | ASSDITGELF
TRBJ1-2 | TRBV6-5 | ASRFLYGYT
TRBJ2-2 | TRBV7-2 | ASSSQGQLYTGELF
TRBJ2-7 | TRBV7-3 | ASSLSSQTKEQY
TRBJ2-7 | TRBV7-9 | ASSLEGGGFREQY
TRBJ2-1 | TRBV5-6 | ASSAQDRAEQF
TRBJ2-7 | TRBV6-4 | ASSDFEGGQQY
TRBJ1-2 | TRBV6-1 | ASSEGGQPFYGYT